This T cell receptor beta chain was obtained from a study of neurological immune-mediated disorders. This clonotype has a single count. The CDR3 has 16 residues. J gave up 3 bases and V 6 bases, and 13 bases lay outside the gene matches. Looked up from germline, CDR1 is DFQATT and CDR2 is SNEGSKA (reference sequence). TCRdb used MiXCR to reprocess the 5' RACE reads, holding one entry per CDR3 protein. The data show 55,000 to 65,000 distinct CDR3 sequences, with approximately 12% seen just once and roughly 10% held by the top ten. The chain recombines TRBV20-1 with TRBJ2-3; 9 bases align to TRBD2. Input material: PBMCs. This clonotype was obtained from a woman aged 60 to 75 with HTLV-1-associated myelopathy (HAM/TSP). For the CDR3, the DNA is TGCAGTGCATTACCGGCACTAGCGGGTTCGACAGATACGCAGTATTTT. Protein product: CSALPALAGSTDTQYF.